These 12 T cell receptor beta chains share one sample of origin, sequenced in a study of radiotherapy plus CTLA-4 blockade in lung cancer. TCRdb keeps only in-frame clones here, not all; method: immunoSEQ multiplex PCR. The table shows 75,000 to 95,000 clones, with roughly 80% occurring only once. The specimen was peripheral blood, collected from a patient treated with radiotherapy plus ipilimumab. These receptor sequences come from a human donor with non-small cell lung cancer that progressed on radiotherapy plus ipilimumab.

The V gene is TRBV7-9, the J gene TRBJ1-1; the D is unclear. Trimming left V 3 bases short and J 5 bases short, with 7 bases between. The CDR3 loop spans 12 amino acids. Germline loops: CDR1 SEHNR, CDR2 FQNEAQ (reference sequence). CDR3 region: CASSFVETEAFF. In DNA, the CDR3 is TGTGCCAGCAGCTTCGTGGAAACTGAAGCTTTCTTT.

V gene TRBV25-1 combines with J gene TRBJ2-3; 9 bases agree with TRBD2. V lost 6 bases, J lost 2 bases, and 6 bases stayed unmatched. Per the germline V gene, CDR1 is MGHDK and CDR2 is SYGVNS. CDR3 length equals 15 residues. This CDR3 is CASRRAGGPTDTQYF. The CDR3, as DNA: TGTGCCAGCAGGCGGGCGGGAGGGCCCACAGATACGCAGTATTTT.

V usage is TRBV14 and J usage is TRBJ2-7; 10 bases agree with TRBD2. Trimming at V came to 8 bases and at J to 6 bases, leaving 10 bases not matched to a gene. The CDR3 runs to 14 residues. Looked up from germline, CDR1 is SGHDN and CDR2 is FVKESK. The CDR3 reads CASRGLAGDGEQYF. For the CDR3, the DNA is TGTGCCAGCCGGGGGCTAGCGGGAGATGGCGAGCAGTACTTC.

This clone was detected only a few times. The chain has TRBV7-9 and TRBJ2-3, with 10 bases that match TRBD2. Unmatched junction bases numbered 7, after V lost 2 bases and J lost 8 bases. CDR1 and CDR2 (germline): SEHNR, FQNEAQ (reference sequence). CDR3 length: 15 residues. CDR3 amino acids: CASSLYLAGEGTQYF. CDR3 nucleotides: TGTGCCAGCAGCTTATACCTAGCGGGAGAGGGTACGCAGTATTTT.

V and J are TRBV7-2 and TRBJ2-7; TRBD2 aligns across 7 bases. V shed 2 bases and J 2 bases; nucleotides not matched to a gene: 6. Germline V CDR1 and CDR2: SGHTA, FQGNSA. The CDR3 contains 15 residues. The CDR3 is CASSLMREGPYEQYV. The CDR3 nucleotides read TGTGCCAGCAGCTTAATGAGGGAGGGCCCCTACGAGCAGTACGTC.

The chain recombines TRBV5-1 with TRBJ2-3; 8 bases map to TRBD1. J gave up 3 bases and V 0 bases, and 9 bases lay outside the gene matches. CDR1 SGHRS and CDR2 YFSETQ come from the germline V gene. The CDR3 sequence is 17 residues long. This CDR3 is CASSLAGTGPITDTQYF. The CDR3 DNA sequence: TGCGCCAGCAGCTTGGCGGGGACAGGCCCAATAACAGATACGCAGTATTTT.

DNA for the CDR3: TGTGCCAGCAGTTTTGAGGGGTTGAGCCGGACAGATACGCAGTATTTT. It specifies CASSFEGLSRTDTQYF. The genes are TRBV28 and TRBJ2-3; D possibly matches TRBD1 or TRBD2 (5 bases each). The V end lost 3 bases, the J end lost 3 bases, and 16 bases lay between the germline ends. CDR1 is MDHEN and CDR2 is SYDVKM in the germline V gene. The length of the CDR3 is 16 residues.

The V gene is TRBV10-3, the J gene TRBJ2-1; the match to TRBD2 covers 12 bases. The CDR3 extends over 19 amino acids. Germline loops: CDR1 ENHRY, CDR2 SYGVKD. The V segment lost 0 bases and the J segment 7 bases; nucleotides outside the gene matches: 13. The CDR3 coding sequence is TGTGCCATCAGTGAGTCCGCGACTAGCGGGAGTAGGGTAAAGAATGAGCAGTTCTTC. It is translated as CAISESATSGSRVKNEQFF.

J is TRBJ2-5 and V is TRBV7-3; D perhaps matches TRBD1 (6 bases). This CDR3 has 15 residues. The V gene lost 2 bases and the J gene lost 5 bases, with 15 bases spanning the gap. In germline, CDR1 is SGHTA, CDR2 FQGTGA. The CDR3 DNA follows: TGTGCCAGCAGCTTAGCCCCAGGGGTGAGGGAGACCCAGTACTTC. This codes for CASSLAPGVRETQYF.

The chain combines TRBV30 with TRBJ2-1; no clear D. There are 12 residues in the CDR3. V was clipped by 3 bases and J by 12 bases, with 15 bases between them. Germline V lookup: CDR1 GTSNPN, CDR2 SVGIG (reference sequence). CDR3: CAWRLYEGWQFF. CDR3 sequence (DNA): TGTGCCTGGAGACTTTACGAAGGGTGGCAGTTCTTC.

The chain couples TRBV7-9 to TRBJ2-3; no firm D call. Germline loops: CDR1 SEHNR, CDR2 FQNEAQ (reference sequence). Trimming took 0 bases from V and 2 from J, leaving 15 bases between them. CDR3 length equals 17 residues. Written as DNA, the CDR3 is TGTGCCAGCAGCTTAGCGGAGCTGACCCCAAACACAGATACGCAGTATTTT. This translates into CASSLAELTPNTDTQYF.

The CDR3 reads CASVPPEGVATDTQYF. CDR3 sequence (DNA): TGTGCCAGCGTACCCCCCGAAGGGGTGGCGACAGATACGCAGTATTTT. The rearrangement joins TRBV2 to TRBJ2-3, with D possibly TRBD1 on 5 matching bases. The CDR3 runs 16 residues. The germline CDR1 and CDR2 sequences are SNHLY and FYNNEI. V was clipped by 8 bases and J by 3 bases, with 21 bases between them.